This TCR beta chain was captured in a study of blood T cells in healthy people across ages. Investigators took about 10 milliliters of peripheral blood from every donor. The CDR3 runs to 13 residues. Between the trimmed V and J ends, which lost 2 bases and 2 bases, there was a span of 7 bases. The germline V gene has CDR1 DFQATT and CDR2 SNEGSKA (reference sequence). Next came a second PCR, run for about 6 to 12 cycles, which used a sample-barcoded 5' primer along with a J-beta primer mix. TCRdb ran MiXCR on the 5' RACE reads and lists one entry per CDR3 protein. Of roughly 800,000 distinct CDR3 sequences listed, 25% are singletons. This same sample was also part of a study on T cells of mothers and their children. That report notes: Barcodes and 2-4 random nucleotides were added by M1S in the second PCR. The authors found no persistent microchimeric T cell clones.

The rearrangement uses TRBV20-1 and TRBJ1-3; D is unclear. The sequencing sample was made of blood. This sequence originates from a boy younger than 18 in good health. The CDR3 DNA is TGCAGTGCTAGATGGTCAGCTGGAAACACCATATATTTT. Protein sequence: CSARWSAGNTIYF.